This TCR beta chain was retrieved from a study of T-cell memory formation after mild COVID-19. Whole-study context: Clusters of TCRs were largely donor specific.

Points from the study as a whole: Clones contracting day 15 to 85 were balanced CD4/CD8; later expanders leaned CD4+. Cross-reactive memory seemingly joined, as some responding clones were found in pre-infection memory.

This clonotype was seen more than once but under ten times. Its specificity is not known. The CDR3 spans 16 residues. Trimming left V 5 bases short and J 4 bases short, with 20 bases between. Per the germline V gene, CDR1 is SEHNR and CDR2 is FQNEAQ (reference sequence). A 5'RACE reaction primed in the constant segment made cDNA libraries of TCR alpha and TCR beta, and these carried sample barcodes and UMIs. TCRdb recomputed calls from the 5' RACE reads with MiXCR, one row per CDR3 protein. The sample has around 300,000 distinct CDR3 sequences, approximately 15% seen once. The chain is built from TRBV7-9 and TRBJ2-5, with a possible D match to TRBD2 (5 bases). The sequence was collected from a man between 18 and 35 years old who had mild COVID-19 (a few samples of this study predate the infection). Cell type and time point are not known. Sequencing used PBMCs or a T cell subset sorted from them (not recorded which). The CDR3 protein is CASSPLLTGSGETQYF. The CDR3, as DNA: TGTGCCAGCAGCCCCCTTCTCACGGGAAGTGGAGAGACCCAGTACTTC. The full variable domain, in which reference TRBV7-9 and TRBJ2-5 provide the parts outside the CDR3, is DTGVSQNPRHKITKRGQNVTFRCDPISEHNRLYWYRQTLGQGPEFLTYFQNEAQLEKSRLLSDRFSAERPKGSFSTLEIQRTEQGDSAMYLCASSPLLTGSGETQYFGPGTRLLVL.